This T cell receptor (beta chain) was recovered during a study of shared clonotypes between healthy human individuals. Study results and limitations: The rarefaction results pointed to incomplete sorted-subset sequencing despite large depth. Naive subsets tended to show greater estimated richness than memory subsets.

Replicate PCRs from sorted subsets contained 200 ng DNA, which is around 30,000 T cell genomes. This table comes from immunoSEQ multiplex PCR, and its TCRdb copy is limited to in-frame clones, with some not included. The sample contains about 1.1 million clones, approximately 80% of which appear only once. CDR3 size: 14 residues. The germline V gene has CDR1 MDHEN and CDR2 SYDVKM. Trimming took off 1 base at V and 5 bases at J, with 9 bases between the two ends. As concerns this clone: No antigen is known for it.

This sequence was found in a man younger than 35 in good health. Some clones in this sample may be carry-over from other donors' samples. Input material: memory CD4+ T cells from PBMCs. Specified subset: CD45RA-negative fraction. The J gene is TRBJ2-4, the V gene TRBV28, with D unclear. CDR3 sequence reads: CASSLSPGQNIQYF. The CDR3 DNA is TGTGCCAGCAGTTTATCCCCGGGCCAAAACATTCAGTACTTC.